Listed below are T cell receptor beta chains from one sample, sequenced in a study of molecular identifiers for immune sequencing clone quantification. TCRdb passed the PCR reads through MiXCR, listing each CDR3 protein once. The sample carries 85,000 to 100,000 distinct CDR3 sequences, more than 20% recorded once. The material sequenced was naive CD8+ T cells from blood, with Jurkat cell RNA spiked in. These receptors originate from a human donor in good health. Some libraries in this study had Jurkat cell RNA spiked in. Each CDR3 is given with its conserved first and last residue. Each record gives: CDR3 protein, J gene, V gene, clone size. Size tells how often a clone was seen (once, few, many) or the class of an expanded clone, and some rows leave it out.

cdr3_aa: CASSWDHNTEAFF
j_call: TRBJ1-1
v_call: TRBV5-6
clone_size: many

cdr3_aa: CASSPRDRGDWHF
j_call: TRBJ2-5
v_call: TRBV12-3/TRBV12-4
clone_size: many

cdr3_aa: CASSLEGQSSGNTIYF
j_call: TRBJ1-3
v_call: TRBV5-1
clone_size: few

cdr3_aa: CSARDRSGGPSTDTQYF
j_call: TRBJ2-3
v_call: TRBV20-1
clone_size: many

cdr3_aa: CASSGTGGTEAFF
j_call: TRBJ1-1
v_call: TRBV7-2
clone_size: many

cdr3_aa: CASSHQGLAASTEQYF
j_call: TRBJ2-7
v_call: TRBV7-6
clone_size: -

cdr3_aa: CASSLSPLTGGGGTEAFF
j_call: TRBJ1-1
v_call: TRBV9
clone_size: many

cdr3_aa: CASSLLGANPVNTGELFF
j_call: TRBJ2-2
v_call: TRBV7-9
clone_size: many

cdr3_aa: CASSISGGNSPLHF
j_call: TRBJ1-6
v_call: TRBV19
clone_size: few

cdr3_aa: CAWTVHTAAFF
j_call: TRBJ1-1
v_call: TRBV30
clone_size: once

cdr3_aa: CASSQREPSTDTQYF
j_call: TRBJ2-3
v_call: TRBV6-5
clone_size: many

cdr3_aa: CASSVSTGTEQYF
j_call: TRBJ2-7
v_call: TRBV9
clone_size: few

cdr3_aa: CATEAAAGPPYEQYF
j_call: TRBJ2-7
v_call: TRBV6-2/TRBV6-3
clone_size: few

cdr3_aa: CASSSGPPYEQYF
j_call: TRBJ2-7
v_call: TRBV7-6
clone_size: -

cdr3_aa: CASSLILEETQYF
j_call: TRBJ2-5
v_call: TRBV5-6
clone_size: many

cdr3_aa: CASSIVVVNQPQHF
j_call: TRBJ1-5
v_call: TRBV19
clone_size: many

cdr3_aa: CASGLPGNEKLFF
j_call: TRBJ1-4
v_call: TRBV12-5
clone_size: -

cdr3_aa: CASSGPTGQGSFEAFF
j_call: TRBJ1-1
v_call: TRBV11-2
clone_size: many

cdr3_aa: CASRRSGEGTDTQYF
j_call: TRBJ2-3
v_call: TRBV27
clone_size: many

cdr3_aa: CASSYGGDDAPSF
j_call: TRBJ2-7
v_call: TRBV6-5
clone_size: -

cdr3_aa: CASSLMGGAYGCTF
j_call: TRBJ1-2
v_call: TRBV27
clone_size: -

cdr3_aa: CATSREGNTGELFF
j_call: TRBJ2-2
v_call: TRBV15
clone_size: many

cdr3_aa: CASSPTGAYEQYF
j_call: TRBJ2-7
v_call: TRBV7-9
clone_size: many

cdr3_aa: CASSGASGTGELFF
j_call: TRBJ2-2
v_call: TRBV6-1
clone_size: many

cdr3_aa: CASRGMWSEDTQYF
j_call: TRBJ2-3
v_call: TRBV6-5
clone_size: few

cdr3_aa: CASSYRDTANYGYTF
j_call: TRBJ1-2
v_call: TRBV7-9
clone_size: many

cdr3_aa: CASSVAPRTGELFF
j_call: TRBJ2-2
v_call: TRBV12-3/TRBV12-4
clone_size: many

cdr3_aa: CASSYGQGALYEQYF
j_call: TRBJ2-7
v_call: TRBV6-5
clone_size: few

cdr3_aa: CASSSGTATFEQFF
j_call: TRBJ2-1
v_call: TRBV7-2
clone_size: many

cdr3_aa: CASSQDRAEPYTGNTIYF
j_call: TRBJ1-3
v_call: TRBV3-1
clone_size: few

cdr3_aa: CSARPLAAYEQYF
j_call: TRBJ2-7
v_call: TRBV20-1
clone_size: many

cdr3_aa: CASSLADQETRYF
j_call: TRBJ2-5
v_call: TRBV7-9
clone_size: -

cdr3_aa: CASSSPLAGRRDEQFF
j_call: TRBJ2-1
v_call: TRBV28
clone_size: -

cdr3_aa: CASSQAGDYEQYF
j_call: TRBJ2-7
v_call: TRBV4-1
clone_size: few

cdr3_aa: CATSPSRGNTGELFF
j_call: TRBJ2-2
v_call: TRBV11-3
clone_size: -

cdr3_aa: CAGSSTDTQYF
j_call: TRBJ2-3
v_call: TRBV27
clone_size: -

cdr3_aa: CASSLAGAKNIQYF
j_call: TRBJ2-4
v_call: TRBV11-2
clone_size: many

cdr3_aa: CASRTSPLAADLPPYNEQFF
j_call: TRBJ2-1
v_call: TRBV2
clone_size: many

cdr3_aa: CSVGVGNYEQYF
j_call: TRBJ2-7
v_call: TRBV29-1
clone_size: many

cdr3_aa: CASSLEAGGGGSPLHF
j_call: TRBJ1-6
v_call: TRBV12-3/TRBV12-4
clone_size: -

cdr3_aa: CSVGGDANEKLFF
j_call: TRBJ1-4
v_call: TRBV29-1
clone_size: many

cdr3_aa: CASSNYRVHEQYF
j_call: TRBJ2-7
v_call: TRBV7-9
clone_size: many

cdr3_aa: CASSQDRQGANVLTF
j_call: TRBJ2-6
v_call: TRBV4-3
clone_size: many

cdr3_aa: CASNSLREQYF
j_call: TRBJ2-7
v_call: TRBV2
clone_size: many

cdr3_aa: CASSLSAGVRGNQPQHF
j_call: TRBJ1-5
v_call: TRBV27
clone_size: few

cdr3_aa: CASSWLGQAYEQYF
j_call: TRBJ2-7
v_call: TRBV6-6
clone_size: many

cdr3_aa: CAWSVRTSGTYEQYF
j_call: TRBJ2-7
v_call: TRBV30
clone_size: few

cdr3_aa: CASSLGLAEAFF
j_call: TRBJ1-1
v_call: TRBV7-9
clone_size: many

cdr3_aa: CASSLGHTRANQPQHF
j_call: TRBJ1-5
v_call: TRBV13
clone_size: many